The T cell receptor (beta chain) under discussion was sequenced for a study of shared clonotypes between healthy human individuals. The CDR3 covers 16 residues. Germline V lookup: CDR1 SGHTA, CDR2 FQGNSA. V was clipped by 1 base and J by 3 bases; unmatched bases: 3. A deep-level run was used for the assay. In the source study's methods: Filtering differed for immunoSEQ, which gave only junction sequences without quality scores. TCRdb keeps only in-frame clones here, not all; method: immunoSEQ multiplex PCR. That table gives V, J and clone size, and the DNA gave D and trimming. The sample has more than 850,000 clones; approximately 78% are singletons.

Specimen: memory CD4+ T cells from PBMCs. As for subset: CD45RA-negative fraction. V gene TRBV7-2 combines with J gene TRBJ2-3, with 11 positions matching TRBD2. This clonotype was obtained from a man aged 18 to 35 in good health. Some clones in this sample may be carry-over from other donors' samples. CDR3 coding DNA: TGTGCCAGCAGCTTAGGTAGCGGGAGGGAAACAGATACGCAGTATTTT. Translated: CASSLGSGRETDTQYF.